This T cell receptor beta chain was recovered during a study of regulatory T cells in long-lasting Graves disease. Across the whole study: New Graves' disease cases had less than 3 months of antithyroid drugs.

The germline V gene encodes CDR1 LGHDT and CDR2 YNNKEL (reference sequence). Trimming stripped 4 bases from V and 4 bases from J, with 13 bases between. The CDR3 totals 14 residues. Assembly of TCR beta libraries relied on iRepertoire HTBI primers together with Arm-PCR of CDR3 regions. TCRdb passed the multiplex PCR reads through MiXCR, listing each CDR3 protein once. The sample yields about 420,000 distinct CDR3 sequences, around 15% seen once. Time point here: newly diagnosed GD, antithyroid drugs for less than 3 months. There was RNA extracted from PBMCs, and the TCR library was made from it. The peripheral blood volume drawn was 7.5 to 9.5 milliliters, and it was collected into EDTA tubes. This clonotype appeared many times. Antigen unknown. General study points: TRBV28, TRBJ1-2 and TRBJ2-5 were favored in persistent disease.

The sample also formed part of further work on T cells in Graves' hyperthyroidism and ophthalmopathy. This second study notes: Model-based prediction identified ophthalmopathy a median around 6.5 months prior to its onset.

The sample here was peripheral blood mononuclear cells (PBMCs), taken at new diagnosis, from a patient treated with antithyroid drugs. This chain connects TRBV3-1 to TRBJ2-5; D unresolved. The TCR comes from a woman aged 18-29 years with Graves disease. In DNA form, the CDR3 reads TGTGCCAGCAGCCGAACCACCTTCGGAGAGACCCAGTACTTC. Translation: CASSRTTFGETQYF.